This is a list of T cell receptor beta chains from one sample in a study of blood T cell repertoires in COVID-19. Clones were read by immunoSEQ multiplex PCR, and TCRdb kept only the in-frame ones, dropping some. The sample shows roughly 150,000 clones, more than 65% of them seen only once. The sample consisted of peripheral blood. The source is a woman in her sixties with COVID-19, enrolled during active disease. The CDR3 runs from the conserved cysteine through the conserved F or W. A D gene is named only where the DNA matches it firmly. Clone size appears in some rows only: once, few, many, or a class for an expanded clone.

TRBD1	-	TRBV2	TRBJ2-1	CASGSGTGVNEQFF	TGTGCCAGCGGATCCGGGACAGGGGTCAATGAGCAGTTCTTC
TRBD2	-	TRBV7-2	TRBJ2-5	CASSRASGQETQYF	TGTGCCAGCAGCCGGGCTAGCGGGCAAGAGACCCAGTACTTC
-	-	TRBV4-3	TRBJ2-7	CASSQAAGTSYEQYF	TGCGCCAGCAGCCAAGCTGCCGGGACATCCTACGAGCAGTACTTC
TRBD1	-	TRBV3-1/TRBV3-2	TRBJ2-2	CASARNRGLDTGELFF	TGTGCCAGCGCCCGCAACAGGGGGTTGGACACCGGGGAGCTGTTTTTT
-	few	TRBV18	TRBJ1-4	CASSPGGANEKLFF	TGTGCCAGCTCTCCGGGAGGGGCTAATGAAAAACTGTTTTTT
TRBD2	-	TRBV6-5	TRBJ2-5	CASRDSGGIQETQYF	TGTGCCAGCAGAGATAGCGGGGGCATCCAAGAGACCCAGTACTTC
-	-	TRBV28	TRBJ1-4	CATRGAGDATNEKLFF	TGTGCCACCCGGGGGGCGGGGGATGCAACTAATGAAAAACTGTTTTTT
TRBD1	-	TRBV3-1/TRBV3-2	TRBJ1-5	CASSQKPGTGVRRNQPQHF	TGTGCCAGCAGCCAGAAGCCCGGGACAGGGGTTCGGCGGAATCAGCCCCAGCATTTT
-	-	TRBV27	TRBJ2-3	CASSFHRSPTDTQYF	TGTGCCAGCAGTTTCCATCGGAGCCCGACAGATACGCAGTATTTT
-	-	TRBV7-8	TRBJ2-3	CASSLKTIDAQYF	TGTGCCAGCAGCCTCAAAACTATAGATGCGCAGTATTTT
TRBD1	-	TRBV6-5	TRBJ2-7	CASKRGTGDLEEQYF	TGTGCCAGCAAAAGGGGGACAGGGGACCTGGAGGAGCAGTACTTC
-	-	TRBV19	TRBJ1-3	CASSSPGGKAGNTIYF	TGTGCCAGTAGTTCTCCGGGGGGCAAAGCTGGAAACACCATATATTTT
-	-	TRBV10-3	TRBJ1-5	CAISVSGDQPQHF	TGTGCCATCAGTGTTTCAGGGGATCAGCCCCAGCATTTT
-	-	TRBV7-9	TRBJ1-4	CASSLESGLLFF	TGTGCCAGCAGCTTAGAGTCAGGGCTACTGTTTTTT
-	-	TRBV7-3	TRBJ2-5	CASSRGRQETQYF	TGTGCCAGCAGTCGAGGGCGGCAAGAGACCCAGTACTTC
-	-	TRBV28	TRBJ1-1	CASPPRARGNTEAFF	TGTGCCAGCCCCCCCAGGGCTCGCGGGAACACTGAAGCTTTCTTT
TRBD1	-	TRBV5-6	TRBJ1-4	CASSARDRGNEKLFF	TGTGCCAGCAGCGCCCGGGACAGGGGAAATGAAAAACTGTTTTTT
TRBD1	-	TRBV19	TRBJ2-1	CASSPGGTGNNEQFF	TGTGCCAGTAGTCCAGGAGGGACAGGGAACAATGAGCAGTTCTTC
-	-	TRBV10-2	TRBJ1-2	CASSELDNGYTF	TGCGCCAGCAGTGAGCTCGACAATGGCTACACCTTC
TRBD1	-	TRBV28	TRBJ1-2	CASSTGQGARGYTF	TGTGCCAGCAGTACGGGACAGGGGGCGCGTGGCTACACCTTC
-	-	TRBV3-1/TRBV3-2	TRBJ1-2	CASSQERGLANYGYTF	TGTGCCAGCAGCCAAGAAAGGGGCCTGGCTAACTATGGCTACACCTTC
-	-	TRBV2	TRBJ1-1	CASSIDRLNTEAFF	TGTGCCAGCAGTATCGACAGATTGAACACTGAAGCTTTCTTT
TRBD1	-	TRBV6-5	TRBJ2-5	CASSRDREQETQYF	TGTGCCAGCAGTAGGGACAGGGAACAAGAGACCCAGTACTTC
-	-	TRBV27	TRBJ2-1	CASSPGSSYNEQFF	TGTGCCAGCAGCCCCGGGAGCTCCTACAATGAGCAGTTCTTC
-	-	TRBV11-1	TRBJ2-7	CASSLAQGRKDEQYF	TGTGCCAGCAGCTTAGCCCAGGGTAGGAAGGACGAGCAGTACTTC
TRBD2	-	TRBV9	TRBJ2-1	CASSVVAGGVNEQFF	TGTGCCAGCAGCGTAGTAGCGGGAGGGGTCAATGAGCAGTTCTTC
-	-	TRBV5-4	TRBJ1-4	CASTSGENEKLFF	TGTGCCAGCACCTCAGGGGAAAATGAAAAACTGTTTTTT
TRBD2	-	TRBV6-5	TRBJ2-1	CASSYSWLAGEQFF	TGTGCCAGCAGTTACTCGTGGCTAGCGGGGGAGCAGTTCTTC
-	-	TRBV11-2	TRBJ1-2	CASSLERDSGGYTF	TGTGCCAGCAGCTTAGAAAGGGACTCGGGTGGCTACACCTTC
TRBD1	-	TRBV11-2	TRBJ2-1	CASSLAGTVNEQFF	TGTGCCAGCAGCTTAGCGGGGACAGTTAATGAGCAGTTCTTC
-	few	TRBV5-1	TRBJ1-1	CASSLDGAGGTEAFF	TGCGCCAGCAGCTTGGACGGGGCCGGGGGCACTGAAGCTTTCTTT
-	once	TRBV5-1	TRBJ1-6	CASSRREKASPLHF	TGCGCCAGCAGCCGCCGGGAGAAAGCCTCACCCCTCCACTTT
-	-	TRBV18	TRBJ1-5	CASSPMGRGTQPQHF	TGTGCCAGCTCACCAATGGGGAGGGGTACGCAGCCCCAGCATTTT
-	-	TRBV4-1	TRBJ1-6	CASSQLQDYNSPLHF	TGCGCCAGCAGCCAGCTACAGGACTATAATTCACCCCTCCACTTT
TRBD2	few	TRBV19	TRBJ2-4	CASSIGQRGLANSKNIQYF	TGTGCCAGTAGTATAGGCCAAAGGGGACTAGCGAACTCCAAAAACATTCAGTACTTC
-	once	TRBV28	TRBJ1-6	CASSFPAGRRSPLHF	TGTGCCAGCAGTTTCCCGGCAGGGAGGCGGTCACCCCTCCACTTT
-	-	TRBV6-2/TRBV6-3	TRBJ1-4	CASSGRTNEKLFF	TGTGCCAGCAGCGGGAGAACTAATGAAAAACTGTTTTTT
-	-	TRBV20-1	TRBJ1-1	CSASFQGGTEAFF	TGCAGTGCTAGTTTTCAGGGTGGGACTGAAGCTTTCTTT
TRBD1	-	TRBV10-1	TRBJ1-2	CASSDGTDYGYTF	TGCGCCAGCAGTGACGGGACAGACTATGGCTACACCTTC
-	-	TRBV5-1	TRBJ1-4	CASSLAGVGEKLFF	TGCGCCAGCAGCTTGGCAGGGGTTGGGGAAAAACTGTTTTTT
TRBD1	-	TRBV4-3	TRBJ2-7	CASSQGTGISYEQYF	TGCGCCAGCAGCCAGGGGACAGGGATCTCCTACGAGCAGTACTTC
-	few	TRBV7-7	TRBJ2-1	CASSLGAGAGNEQFF	TGTGCTAGCAGCTTGGGCGCGGGGGCTGGGAATGAGCAGTTCTTC
TRBD1	many	TRBV7-2	TRBJ2-5	CASSPRPQGWETQYF	TGTGCCAGCAGCCCTCGGCCACAGGGGTGGGAGACCCAGTACTTC
-	-	TRBV10-3	TRBJ2-1	CAISVNRVDNEQFF	TGTGCCATCAGTGTGAACAGGGTCGACAATGAGCAGTTCTTC
-	many	TRBV24-1	TRBJ2-2	CATSDRIARAGELFF	TGTGCCACCAGTGATCGGATAGCCCGGGCCGGGGAGCTGTTTTTT
TRBD2	-	TRBV28	TRBJ2-4	CASSSLAGVTFLAKNIQYF	TGTGCCAGCAGTTCACTAGCGGGAGTGACATTTCTAGCCAAAAACATTCAGTACTTC
TRBD2	-	TRBV25-1	TRBJ2-1	CASSPTSGTYNEQFF	TGTGCCAGCAGCCCCACTAGCGGAACCTACAATGAGCAGTTCTTC
-	-	TRBV5-1	TRBJ2-1	CASSANQGKGFGEQFF	TGCGCCAGCAGTGCGAACCAGGGAAAGGGCTTCGGTGAGCAGTTCTTC
-	-	TRBV7-2	TRBJ1-5	CASTPRAGISNQPQHF	TGTGCCAGCACCCCAAGGGCCGGGATTAGCAATCAGCCCCAGCATTTT
TRBD1	-	TRBV7-8	TRBJ2-5	CASSTNRGRETQYF	TGTGCCAGCAGCACAAACAGGGGGCGAGAGACCCAGTACTTC
-	-	TRBV9	TRBJ2-1	CASSVAGIHNEQFF	TGTGCCAGCAGCGTTGCCGGGATCCACAATGAGCAGTTCTTC
-	-	TRBV7-9	TRBJ2-2	CASSLQENTGELFF	TGTGCCAGCAGCTTACAGGAGAACACCGGGGAGCTGTTTTTT
-	few	TRBV12-2	TRBJ1-2	CASRRTGVGYTF	TGTGCAAGTCGCCGTACAGGGGTTGGCTACACCTTC
-	-	TRBV10-3	TRBJ2-7	CAISESMEIYEQYF	TGTGCCATCAGTGAGTCAATGGAGATCTACGAGCAGTACTTC